These 2 T cell receptor beta chains share one sample of origin, sequenced in a study of cytomegalovirus exposure and HLA in healthy donors. The PCR had 60 Vbeta and 13 Jbeta primers. Using immunoSEQ multiplex PCR, the repertoire was profiled, and TCRdb retains in-frame clones only, with some absent. The sample consists of some 170,000 clones, approximately 80% of them appearing once. Sequencing was carried out using PBMCs. These receptors all come from a woman in her 30s in good health and CMV-seropositive.

The chain has TRBV9 and TRBJ2-7; TRBD2 agrees at 7 bases. CDR3 length: 15 residues. The V and J ends lost 3 bases and 7 bases, in that order; junction bases with no gene match: 13. CDR1 and CDR2 from the germline V gene are SGDLS and YYNGEE. CDR3 residues: CASSEGGSTSSEQYF. The CDR3 DNA is TGTGCCAGCAGCGAGGGCGGGAGTACGTCGTCGGAGCAGTACTTC.

This clone occurred once. The rearrangement uses TRBV28 and TRBJ2-7, with TRBD1 matching over 11 bases. CDR3 length equals 16 residues. The V gene end was trimmed by 4 bases and the J gene end by 3 bases; junction bases not matched to a gene: 8. CDR1 and CDR2 from the germline V gene are MDHEN and SYDVKM. The CDR3 DNA reads as TGTGCCAGCAGTTCGGCCGGGACAGGGGGGGACTACGAGCAGTACTTC. It translates to CASSSAGTGGDYEQYF.